This T cell receptor beta chain originates from a study of shared clonotypes between healthy human individuals (dated by TCRdb to about 2020). General notes on the study: The cohort comprised two women and a few men aged 18 to 49 years. Leukapheresis yielded between about 0.85 and 10 billion PBMCs per donor. For each donor, CD4 naive and CD4 memory were each run on three plates, CD8 naive on two plates, and CD8 memory on one plate. Different laboratories and diverse techniques were used to prepare libraries and sequence TCR repertoires, to increase sequencing depth and limit assay-specific biases. To estimate repertoire size and how much clonotypes are shared between individuals, the study performed deep sequencing of blood TCR repertoires from 4 to 6 healthy adults. The research as a whole found: Pairwise subsampling led to the expectation that sequencing depth would affect the degree of clonotype sharing among donors. Sampling was restricted to blood, and TCR repertoires in tissues likely differ from the TCR repertoires found in blood. Even with the large sequencing depth, rarefaction of the sorted-subset datasets indicated that sequencing was incomplete. Compared with non-shared clonotypes, the clonotypes found in all four sorted-subset donors had higher generation probabilities. Estimated clonotype richness was generally larger for naive than for memory subsets. Sharing across a few donors was observed for about 4.8% of naive CD4, 3% to 4% of naive CD8, about 2.3% of memory CD4, and about 0.39% of memory CD8 clonotypes. Because the study included a small number of donors, the genetic and exposure-history diversity represented was limited.

Healthy HIV-negative adults with no recently reported acute infections or vaccinations were included as donors. Every donor was a Caucasian adult residing in Nashville, Tennessee, USA. CD4+ T cells were enriched through magnetic negative selection, after which naive cells were positively selected on CD45RA and the remaining negative fraction served as the memory subset. After blood collection by leukapheresis, PBMCs were isolated using Ficoll-Histopaque density gradient centrifugation and then cryopreserved in the vapor phase of liquid nitrogen. Analytical flow cytometry was used to check the purity and quantity of every magnetically sorted T cell population. From each sorted fraction, genomic DNA was isolated and quantified by UV absorbance on a Nanodrop 2000c. As regards this clone: The antigen it binds to is not known. The sample holds no much larger clone one base away, and base qualities are not on file.

The CDR3 contains 14 residues, cysteine and phenylalanine counted. Here the CDR3 DNA is all that survives: 42 bases in frame from base 1. V and J lose 0 bases and 2 bases, and a span of 9 bases separates them. CDR1 is given as SQVTM and CDR2 as ANQGSEA, both from the germline V gene. Using the deep immunoSEQ assay, TCR CDR3 regions were amplified from genomic DNA by multiplex PCR. For each cell subset, the extracted genomic DNA was distributed evenly across all wells of several immunoSEQ 96-well plates, and each plate served as one replicate. For sorted subsets, roughly 0.2 ug genomic DNA, equal to some 30,000 T cell genomes, was loaded into each replicate PCR. The purified libraries were quantified using a Qubit 3.0 fluorometer, sized with a Bioanalyzer 2100, and then quantified again using the KAPA Library Quantification kit. Each immunoSEQ 96-well plate was sequenced on its own single-read 150-cycle Illumina NextSeq 550 flow cell. Per the source publication's procedure: Because the immunoSEQ output held only junctional sequences and lacked quality scores, the filtering could not match the filtering applied to full-length reads. To assign V/J genes and CDR3, sequences were annotated against IMGT germline references using PyIR, a Python wrapper for IgBLAST v1.9. Reads were filtered out if the reads had weak V/J assignments (E-value above 1e-6), no CDR3, stop codons, out-of-frame junctions, or ambiguous translated residues. A V3J clonotype was defined by an identical inferred V gene, J gene, and CDR3 amino acid sequence. Percentage overlap between repertoires was calculated by dividing the number of shared unique clonotypes by the size of the smaller repertoire. Richness of each repertoire was evaluated using RTK rarefaction, the Chao1 estimator, and Recon v2.1 estimates of unobserved clonotypes. Generation probabilities were computed with OLGA for all TCRbeta clonotypes obtained by the gDNA method from several donors. Here the immuneACCESS table is served through TCRdb, limited to in-frame sequences with V and J called. Missing clones are a known gap in these copies; in checked studies unresolved V genes cover under half, and the rest lacks a known reason. V and J calls plus clone size are reproduced from that table; the DNA served to infer D and trimming. The sample table contains about 2.4 million clones; only one count was recorded for 93% of them. Of the sample, about 0.34% is held by the ten largest clones.

This clonotype was obtained from a man aged 18 to 29 in good health. Some clones in this sample may be carry-over from other donors' samples. The sample taken for sequencing was naive CD4+ T cells from PBMCs. Sample cell subset or site, as interpreted from the label and publication: CD45RA+ positively selected. The sequence is built from TRBV29-1 and TRBJ2-3; a confident D gene designation cannot be given. The DNA sequence follows: TGCAGCGTTGAAGAACCCACAAACACAGATACGCAGTATTTT. It is translated as CSVEEPTNTDTQYF.